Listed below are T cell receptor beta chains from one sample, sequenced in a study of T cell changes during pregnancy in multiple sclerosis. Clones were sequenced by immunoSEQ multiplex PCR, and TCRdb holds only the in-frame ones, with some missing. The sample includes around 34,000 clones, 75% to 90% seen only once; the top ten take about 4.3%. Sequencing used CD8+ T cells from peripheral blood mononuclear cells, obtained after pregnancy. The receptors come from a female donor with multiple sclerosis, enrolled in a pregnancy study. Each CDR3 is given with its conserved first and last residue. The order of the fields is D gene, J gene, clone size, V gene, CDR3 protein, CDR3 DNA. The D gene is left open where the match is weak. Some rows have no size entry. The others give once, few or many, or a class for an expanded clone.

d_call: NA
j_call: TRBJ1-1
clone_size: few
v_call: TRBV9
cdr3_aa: CASSVSGRTEAFF
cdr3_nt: TGTGCCAGCAGCGTATCAGGGCGCACTGAAGCTTTCTTT

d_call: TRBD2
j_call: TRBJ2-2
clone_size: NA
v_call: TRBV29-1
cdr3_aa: CSVAGTSGGAFFGELFF
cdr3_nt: TGCAGCGTTGCGGGGACTAGCGGGGGGGCCTTTTTCGGGGAGCTGTTTTTT

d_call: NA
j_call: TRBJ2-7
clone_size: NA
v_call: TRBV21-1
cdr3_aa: CASSASPSTGDSYEQYF
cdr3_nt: TGTGCCAGCAGCGCCTCCCCCTCGACAGGGGACTCCTACGAGCAGTACTTC

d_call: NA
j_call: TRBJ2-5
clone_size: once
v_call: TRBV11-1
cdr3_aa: CASSLVAVETQYF
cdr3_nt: TGTGCCAGCAGCTTAGTAGCTGTGGAGACCCAGTACTTC

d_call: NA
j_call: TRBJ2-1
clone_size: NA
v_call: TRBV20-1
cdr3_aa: CSAPDTTGQFF
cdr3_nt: TGCAGTGCTCCGGACACAACGGGCCAGTTCTTC

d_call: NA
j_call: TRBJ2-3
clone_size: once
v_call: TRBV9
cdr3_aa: CASSTNSDTQYF
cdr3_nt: TGTGCCAGCAGCACTAACTCAGATACGCAGTATTTT

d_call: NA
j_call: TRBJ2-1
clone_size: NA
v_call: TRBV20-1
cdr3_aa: CSAFRVNEQFF
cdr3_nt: TGCAGTGCTTTTCGGGTGAATGAGCAGTTCTTC

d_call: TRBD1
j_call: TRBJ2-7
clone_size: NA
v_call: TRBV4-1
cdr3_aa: CASSPGTGDPYEQYF
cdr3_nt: TGCGCCAGCAGCCCCGGGACAGGGGATCCCTACGAGCAGTACTTC

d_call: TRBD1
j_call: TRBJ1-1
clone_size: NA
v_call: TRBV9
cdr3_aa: CASSVEGAMNTEAFF
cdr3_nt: TGTGCCAGCAGCGTAGAGGGGGCTATGAACACTGAAGCTTTCTTT

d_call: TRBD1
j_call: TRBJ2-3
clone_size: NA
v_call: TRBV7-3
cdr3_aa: CASSVLGTETQYF
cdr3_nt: TGTGCCAGCAGCGTACTCGGGACAGAGACGCAGTATTTT

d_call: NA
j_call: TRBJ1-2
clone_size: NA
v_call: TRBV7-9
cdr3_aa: CASSPLGQRANGYTF
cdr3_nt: TGTGCCAGCAGCCCCTTAGGACAGCGTGCTAATGGCTACACCTTC

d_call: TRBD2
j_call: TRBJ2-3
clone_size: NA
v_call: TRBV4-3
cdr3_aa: CASSQDRSGDGDTQYF
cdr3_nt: TGCGCCAGCAGCCAAGATCGTAGCGGGGATGGGGATACGCAGTATTTT

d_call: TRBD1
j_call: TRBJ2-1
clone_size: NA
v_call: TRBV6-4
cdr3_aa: CASSDSPGQGEDEQFF
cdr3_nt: TGTGCCAGCAGTGACTCACCGGGACAGGGGGAGGATGAGCAGTTCTTC

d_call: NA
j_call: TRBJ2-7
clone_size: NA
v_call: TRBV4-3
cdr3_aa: CASSQDRYSYEQYF
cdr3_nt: TGCGCCAGCAGCCAAGATCGCTACAGCTACGAGCAGTACTTC

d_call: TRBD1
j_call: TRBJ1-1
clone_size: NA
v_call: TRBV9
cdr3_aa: CASSALGQAMNTEAFF
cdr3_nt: TGTGCCAGCAGCGCCCTAGGACAGGCCATGAACACTGAAGCTTTCTTT

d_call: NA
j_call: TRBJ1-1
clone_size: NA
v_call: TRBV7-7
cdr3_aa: CASSLHQGSTEAFF
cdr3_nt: TGTGCTAGCAGCTTACATCAGGGATCAACTGAAGCTTTCTTT

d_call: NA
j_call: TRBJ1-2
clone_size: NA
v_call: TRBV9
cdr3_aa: CASTLSEGRDGYTF
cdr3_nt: TGTGCCAGCACCCTGTCGGAGGGGAGGGATGGCTACACCTTC

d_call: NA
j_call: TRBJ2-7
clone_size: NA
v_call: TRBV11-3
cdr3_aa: CASSFGMDYEQYF
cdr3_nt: TGTGCCAGCAGCTTCGGGATGGACTACGAGCAGTACTTC

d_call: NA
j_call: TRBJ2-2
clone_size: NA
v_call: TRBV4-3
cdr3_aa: CASSQEITGVTTGELFF
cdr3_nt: TGCGCCAGCAGCCAAGAAATCACGGGGGTCACCACCGGGGAGCTGTTTTTT

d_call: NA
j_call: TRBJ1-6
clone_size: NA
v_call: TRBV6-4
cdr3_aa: CASSEEGGDNSPLHF
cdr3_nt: TGTGCCAGCAGTGAAGAGGGGGGGGATAATTCACCCCTCCACTTT

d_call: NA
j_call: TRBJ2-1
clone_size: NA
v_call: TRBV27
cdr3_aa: CASSNTQENNEQFF
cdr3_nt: TGTGCCAGCAGCAATACCCAGGAAAACAATGAGCAGTTCTTC

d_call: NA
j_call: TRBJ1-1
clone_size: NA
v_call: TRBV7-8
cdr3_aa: CASSLVSVPEAFF
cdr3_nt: TGTGCCAGCAGCTTAGTCTCGGTTCCTGAAGCTTTCTTT

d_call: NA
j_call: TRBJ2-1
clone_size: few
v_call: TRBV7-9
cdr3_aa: CASSLYSQGISYNEQFF
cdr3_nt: TGTGCCAGCAGCTTATATTCGCAGGGGATCTCCTACAATGAGCAGTTCTTC

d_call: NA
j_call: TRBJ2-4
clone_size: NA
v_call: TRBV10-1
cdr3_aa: CASSESKGGGDIQYF
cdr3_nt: TGCGCCAGCAGTGAGTCGAAGGGGGGAGGGGACATTCAGTACTTC

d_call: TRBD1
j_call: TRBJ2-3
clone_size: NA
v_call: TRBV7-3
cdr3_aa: CASSSTGTGGDTQYF
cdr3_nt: TGTGCCAGCAGCTCAACCGGGACAGGCGGAGATACGCAGTATTTT

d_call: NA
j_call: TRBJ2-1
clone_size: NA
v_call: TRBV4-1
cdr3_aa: CASSQPRGEQFF
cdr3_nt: TGCGCCAGCAGCCAACCCCGGGGTGAGCAGTTCTTC

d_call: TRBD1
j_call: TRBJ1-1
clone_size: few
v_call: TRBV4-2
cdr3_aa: CASSQEGWDRVFEAFF
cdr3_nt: TGTGCCAGCAGCCAAGAAGGCTGGGACAGGGTTTTTGAAGCTTTCTTT

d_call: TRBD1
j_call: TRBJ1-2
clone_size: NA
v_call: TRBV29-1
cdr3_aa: CSVGDRGPLNGYTF
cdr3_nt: TGCAGCGTTGGGGACAGGGGGCCGTTGAATGGCTACACCTTC

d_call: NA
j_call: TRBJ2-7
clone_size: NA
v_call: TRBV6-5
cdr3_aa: CASSYTGYEQYF
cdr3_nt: TGTGCCAGCAGTTACACGGGGTACGAGCAGTACTTC

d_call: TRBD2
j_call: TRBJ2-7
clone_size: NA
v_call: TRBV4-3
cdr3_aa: CASSQDLGGEQYF
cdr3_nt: TGCGCCAGCAGCCAAGATCTGGGAGGGGAGCAGTACTTC

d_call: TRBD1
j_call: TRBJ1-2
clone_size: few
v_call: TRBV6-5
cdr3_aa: CASSYSGQRDYGYTF
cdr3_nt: TGTGCCAGCAGTTACTCGGGACAGCGTGACTATGGCTACACCTTC

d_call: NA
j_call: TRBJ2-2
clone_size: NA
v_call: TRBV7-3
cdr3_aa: CASSVDKNTGELFF
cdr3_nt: TGTGCCAGCAGCGTGGACAAGAACACCGGGGAGCTGTTTTTT

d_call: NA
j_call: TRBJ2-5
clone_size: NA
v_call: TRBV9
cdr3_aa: CASSLGAQEQETQYF
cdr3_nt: TGTGCCAGCAGCCTAGGGGCGCAAGAGCAAGAGACCCAGTACTTC

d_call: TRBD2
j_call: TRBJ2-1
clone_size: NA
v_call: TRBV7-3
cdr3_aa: CASSLSFFGASGQFNEQFF
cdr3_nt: TGTGCCAGCAGCTTAAGTTTTTTTGGAGCTAGCGGGCAGTTCAATGAGCAGTTCTTC

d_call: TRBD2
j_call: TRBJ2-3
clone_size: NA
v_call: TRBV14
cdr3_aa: CASSPTGGMTDTQYF
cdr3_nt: TGTGCCAGCAGCCCCACGGGGGGGATGACAGATACGCAGTATTTT

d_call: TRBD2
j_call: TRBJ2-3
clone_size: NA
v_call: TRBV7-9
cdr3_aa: CASSPVGGGSTDTQYF
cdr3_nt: TGTGCCAGCAGCCCCGTTGGGGGGGGGAGCACAGATACGCAGTATTTT

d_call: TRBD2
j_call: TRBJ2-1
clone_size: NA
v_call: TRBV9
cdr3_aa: CASSAPRSGGHNEQFF
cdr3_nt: TGTGCCAGCAGCGCCCCGAGGAGCGGGGGTCATAATGAGCAGTTCTTC

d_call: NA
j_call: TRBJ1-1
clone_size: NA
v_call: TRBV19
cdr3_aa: CASSIAVTGEAFF
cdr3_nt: TGTGCCAGTAGTATAGCGGTTACAGGGGAAGCTTTCTTT

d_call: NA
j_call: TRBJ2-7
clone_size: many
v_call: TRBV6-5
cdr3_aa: CASSYAGGGYEQYF
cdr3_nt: TGTGCCAGCAGTTACGCTGGCGGAGGCTACGAGCAGTACTTC

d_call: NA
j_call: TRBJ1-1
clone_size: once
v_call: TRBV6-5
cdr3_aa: CASSSGGFMGEAFF
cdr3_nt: TGTGCCAGCAGCTCCGGGGGGTTCATGGGTGAAGCTTTCTTT

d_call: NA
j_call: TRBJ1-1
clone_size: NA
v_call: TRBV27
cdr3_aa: CASSVTDPSNTEAFF
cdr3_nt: TGTGCCAGCAGTGTTACAGACCCTTCGAACACTGAAGCTTTCTTT

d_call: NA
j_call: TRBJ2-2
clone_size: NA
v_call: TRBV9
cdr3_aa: CASSPTDTEELFF
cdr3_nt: TGTGCCAGCAGTCCTACAGACACCGAGGAGCTGTTTTTT

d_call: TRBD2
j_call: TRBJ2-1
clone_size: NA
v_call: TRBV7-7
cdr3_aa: CASSLTSGGAEQFF
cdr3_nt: TGTGCCAGCAGCTTAACTAGCGGGGGCGCGGAGCAGTTCTTC

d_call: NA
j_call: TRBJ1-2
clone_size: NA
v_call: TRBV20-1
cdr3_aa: CSAGGDGYTF
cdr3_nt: TGCAGTGCCGGGGGAGACGGCTACACCTTC

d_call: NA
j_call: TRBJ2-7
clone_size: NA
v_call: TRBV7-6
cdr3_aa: CASSLADIHEQYF
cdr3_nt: TGTGCCAGCAGCTTAGCGGACATACACGAGCAGTACTTC

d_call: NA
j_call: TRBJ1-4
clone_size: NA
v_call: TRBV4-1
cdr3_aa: CASSQGLGGSEKLFF
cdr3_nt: TGCGCCAGCAGCCAAGGCCTGGGGGGAAGTGAAAAACTGTTTTTT

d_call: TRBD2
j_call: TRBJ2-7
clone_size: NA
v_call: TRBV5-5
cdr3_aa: CASSLAPERGPHYEQYF
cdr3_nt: TGTGCCAGCAGCTTGGCCCCAGAGCGGGGGCCCCACTACGAGCAGTACTTC

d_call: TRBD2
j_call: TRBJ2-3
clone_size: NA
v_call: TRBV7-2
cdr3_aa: CASSFFRGDTDTQYF
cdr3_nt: TGTGCCAGCAGCTTCTTTCGGGGGGATACAGATACGCAGTATTTT